The TCR beta chain under discussion was sequenced for a study of T cell repertoires in MIS-A myocarditis. TCRdb's table, derived via immunoSEQ multiplex PCR, lists solely in-frame clones and lacks some. The profile shows 13,000 to 15,000 clones, about 74% of them singletons. Germline V lookup: CDR1 LGHNA, CDR2 YSLEER. This CDR3 is built from 15 residues. V lost 4 bases, J lost 4 bases, and 9 bases stayed unmatched. The sequence came from a man aged 18-30 years with fulminant myocarditis from multisystem inflammatory syndrome in adults (MIS-A) after COVID-19. The sample consisted of left ventricle heart tissue obtained at autopsy. The gene calls are TRBV4-3 and TRBJ2-7, with TRBD1 matching over 8 bases. As DNA, the CDR3 is TGCGCCAGCAGCCTTCGGACAGGGACGGGTTACGAGCAGTACTTC. It translates to CASSLRTGTGYEQYF.